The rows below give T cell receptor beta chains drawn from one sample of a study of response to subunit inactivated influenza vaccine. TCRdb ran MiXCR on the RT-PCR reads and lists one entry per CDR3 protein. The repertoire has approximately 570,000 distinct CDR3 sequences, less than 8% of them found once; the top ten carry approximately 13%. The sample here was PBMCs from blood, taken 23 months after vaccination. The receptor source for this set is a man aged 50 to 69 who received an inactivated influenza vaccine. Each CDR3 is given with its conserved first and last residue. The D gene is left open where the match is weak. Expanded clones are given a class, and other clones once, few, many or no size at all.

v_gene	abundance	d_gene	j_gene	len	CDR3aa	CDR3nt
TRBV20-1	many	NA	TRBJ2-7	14	CSASRHTSSYEQYF	TGCAGTGCTAGCCGACACACGAGCTCCTACGAGCAGTACTTC
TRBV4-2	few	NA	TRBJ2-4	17	CASSQGETTSSKNIQYF	TGTGCCAGCAGCCAAGGGGAGACGACCTCGAGCAAAAACATTCAGTACTTC
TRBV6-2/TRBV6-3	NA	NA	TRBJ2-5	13	CASWKTGGETQYF	TGTGCCAGCTGGAAGACAGGCGGGGAGACCCAGTACTTC
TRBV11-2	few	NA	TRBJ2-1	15	CASSFSAGANNEQFF	TGTGCCAGCAGCTTTTCTGCGGGTGCCAACAATGAGCAGTTCTTC
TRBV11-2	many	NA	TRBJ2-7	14	CASSLHTLSYEQYF	TGTGCCAGCAGCCTCCACACCCTCTCCTACGAGCAGTACTTC
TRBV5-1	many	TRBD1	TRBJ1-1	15	CASSQRTGKNTEAFF	TGCGCCAGCAGCCAACGGACAGGGAAGAACACTGAAGCTTTCTTT
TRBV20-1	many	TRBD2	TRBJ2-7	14	CSASPLAGSYEQYF	TGCAGTGCTAGTCCACTAGCGGGATCCTACGAGCAGTACTTC
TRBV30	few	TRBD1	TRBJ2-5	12	CAWNRGGETQYF	TGTGCCTGGAACAGGGGTGGCGAGACCCAGTACTTC
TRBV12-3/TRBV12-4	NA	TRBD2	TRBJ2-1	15	CASSQLAETYNEQFF	TGTGCCAGCAGCCAACTAGCGGAGACCTACAATGAGCAGTTCTTC
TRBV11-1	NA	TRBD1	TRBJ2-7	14	CASSLLQGAHEQYF	TGTGCCAGCAGCTTGCTACAGGGGGCCCACGAGCAGTACTTC
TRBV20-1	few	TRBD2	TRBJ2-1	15	CSAISILAGYNEQFF	TGCAGTGCTATATCGATCCTAGCGGGTTACAATGAGCAGTTCTTC
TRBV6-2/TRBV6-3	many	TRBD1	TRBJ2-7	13	CASSWTGGYEQYF	TGTGCCAGCAGTTGGACAGGGGGCTACGAGCAGTACTTC
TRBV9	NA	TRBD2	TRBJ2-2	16	CASSKTGTSVPGELFF	TGTGCCAGCAGCAAAACCGGGACTAGTGTTCCCGGGGAGCTGTTTTTT
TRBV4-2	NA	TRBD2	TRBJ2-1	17	CASSQDRGTSGYNEQFF	TGTGCCAGCAGCCAAGATCGCGGGACTAGCGGCTACAATGAGCAGTTCTTC
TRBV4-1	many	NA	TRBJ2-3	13	CASRSIQGDTQYF	TGCGCCAGCAGATCCATACAAGGCGATACGCAGTATTTT
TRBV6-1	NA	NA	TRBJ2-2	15	CASGVFGSATGELFF	TGTGCCAGCGGGGTATTCGGGTCTGCCACCGGGGAGCTGTTTTTT
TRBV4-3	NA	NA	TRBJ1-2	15	CASSQVKGGNYGYTF	TGCGCCAGCAGCCAAGTTAAGGGGGGAAACTATGGCTACACCTTC
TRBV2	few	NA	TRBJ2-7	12	CANNGGLNEQYF	TGTGCCAACAATGGGGGTCTGAACGAGCAGTACTTC
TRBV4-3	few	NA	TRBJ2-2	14	CASSPSINTGELFF	TGCGCCAGCAGCCCGTCCATTAACACCGGGGAGCTGTTTTTT
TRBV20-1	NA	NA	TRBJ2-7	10	CSARLETSPF	TGCAGTGCTAGATTGGAGACCTCGCCCTTC
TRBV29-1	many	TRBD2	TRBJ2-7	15	CSVESRAGGLYEQYF	TGCAGCGTTGAATCACGAGCGGGAGGACTTTACGAGCAGTACTTC
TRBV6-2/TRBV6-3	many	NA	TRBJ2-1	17	CASSYSLGGLSYNEQFF	TGTGCCAGCAGTTACTCTCTAGGGGGATTATCCTACAATGAGCAGTTCTTC
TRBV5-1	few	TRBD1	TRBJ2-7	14	CASSERDSRYEQYF	TGCGCCAGCAGCGAAAGGGACAGTCGCTACGAGCAGTACTTC
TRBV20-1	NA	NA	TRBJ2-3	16	CSARDRLARTSGPQYF	TGCAGTGCTAGAGATAGGCTAGCGAGGACCTCTGGCCCGCAGTATTTT
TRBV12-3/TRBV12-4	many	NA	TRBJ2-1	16	CASSFVFGGRGYEQFF	TGTGCCAGCAGTTTCGTTTTCGGAGGCAGGGGTTATGAGCAGTTCTTC
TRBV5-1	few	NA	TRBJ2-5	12	CASSLESETQYF	TGCGCCAGCAGCCTCGAGTCCGAGACCCAGTACTTC
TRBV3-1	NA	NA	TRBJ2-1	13	CASSSRDVNEQFF	TGTGCCAGCAGCTCCCGAGACGTCAATGAGCAGTTCTTC
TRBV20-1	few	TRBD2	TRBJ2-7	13	CSANSGSPNEQYF	TGCAGTGCTAATAGCGGGAGCCCAAACGAGCAGTACTTC
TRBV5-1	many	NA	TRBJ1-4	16	CASSLAPVSTNEKLFF	TGCGCCAGCAGCTTGGCCCCCGTTTCAACTAATGAAAAACTGTTTTTT
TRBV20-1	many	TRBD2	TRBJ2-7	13	CSAGRASSYEQYF	TGCAGTGCCGGGAGGGCTAGCTCCTACGAGCAGTACTTC
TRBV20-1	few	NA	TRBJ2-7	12	CSARGPAGEQYF	TGCAGTGCTAGGGGTCCAGCGGGCGAGCAGTACTTC
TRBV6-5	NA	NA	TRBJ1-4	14	CASSYGATNEKLFF	TGTGCCAGCAGTTACGGGGCAACTAATGAAAAACTGTTTTTT
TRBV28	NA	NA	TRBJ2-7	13	CASSLIGTHEQYF	TGTGCCAGCAGTTTAATCGGGACCCACGAGCAGTACTTC
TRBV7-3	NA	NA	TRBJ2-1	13	CASSSGRHNEQFF	TGTGCCAGCAGCTCAGGACGTCACAATGAGCAGTTCTTC
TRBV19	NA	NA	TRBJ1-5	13	CASSMDRDRPQHF	TGTGCCAGTAGTATGGACCGGGATCGGCCCCAGCATTTT
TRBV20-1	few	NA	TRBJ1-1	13	CSARDRGDFEAFF	TGCAGTGCTAGAGACAGGGGAGACTTTGAAGCTTTCTTT
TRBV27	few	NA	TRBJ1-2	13	CASSPGPDYGYTF	TGTGCCAGCAGTCCAGGCCCGGACTATGGCTACACCTTC
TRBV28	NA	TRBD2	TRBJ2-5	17	CASSLSLLAGGLETQYF	TGTGCCAGCAGTTTATCCCTCCTAGCGGGAGGGTTAGAGACCCAGTACTTC
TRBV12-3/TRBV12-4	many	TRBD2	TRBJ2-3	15	CASSWGGSSTDTQYF	TGTGCCAGCAGCTGGGGGGGTTCAAGCACAGATACGCAGTATTTT
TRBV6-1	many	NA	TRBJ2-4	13	CASLDIAKNIQYF	TGTGCCAGCCTTGACATAGCCAAAAACATTCAGTACTTC
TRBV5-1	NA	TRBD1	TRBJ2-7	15	CASSLDGTGWYEQYF	TGCGCCAGCAGCTTGGACGGGACAGGGTGGTACGAGCAGTACTTC
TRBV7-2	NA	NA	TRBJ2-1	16	CASSLGPGGGNNEQFF	TGTGCCAGCAGCTTAGGACCAGGTGGTGGTAACAATGAGCAGTTCTTC
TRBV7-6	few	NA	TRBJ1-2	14	CASSLEPGSFDYTF	TGTGCCAGCAGCTTAGAGCCGGGGAGCTTTGACTACACCTTC
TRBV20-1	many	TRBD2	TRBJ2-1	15	CSALPTSGISDEQFF	TGCAGTGCACTTCCCACTAGCGGGATTTCCGATGAGCAGTTCTTC
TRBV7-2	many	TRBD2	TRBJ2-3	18	CASSLGPSTSGRTDTQYF	TGTGCCAGCAGCTTAGGGCCCTCTACTAGCGGACGCACAGATACGCAGTATTTT
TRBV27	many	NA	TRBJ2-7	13	CASSFAGAYEQYF	TGTGCCAGCAGTTTTGCAGGGGCTTACGAGCAGTACTTC
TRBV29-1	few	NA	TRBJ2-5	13	CSVERGSEETQYF	TGCAGCGTTGAAAGGGGTTCCGAAGAGACCCAGTACTTC
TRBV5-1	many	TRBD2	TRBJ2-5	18	CASSLVGAERGDSGTQYF	TGCGCCAGCAGCTTAGTAGGTGCCGAGCGGGGGGACTCGGGGACCCAGTACTTC